Below are 22 T cell receptor beta chains sequenced from a single sample in a study of CD8 T cells in ankylosing spondylitis. Via MiXCR, TCRdb re-called the 5' RACE reads, giving one row per CDR3 protein. Among about 360,000 distinct CDR3 sequences listed, 14% to 15% were seen once. Material: blood, either unsorted or a sorted T cell fraction (not recorded which). All receptors derive from a male donor with ankylosing spondylitis or in good health (not recorded which).

The chain recombines TRBV29-1 with TRBJ1-2; perhaps TRBD1 as D (5 bases). This CDR3 is 13 amino acids long. Germline V gene data show CDR1 as SQVTM and CDR2 as ANQGSEA. V was clipped by 6 bases and J by 4 bases, with 15 bases between them. This chain's CDR3 is CSVQEHLLYGYTF. The CDR3 nucleotides are TGCAGCGTACAGGAACACCTCCTCTATGGCTACACCTTC.

This clonotype was picked up a small number of times. The J gene is TRBJ1-5, the V gene TRBV20-1, with TRBD1 matching 8 bases. The CDR3 spans 14 residues. V shed 4 bases, J shed 3 bases, and the junction held 5 bases outside the gene matches. Looked up from germline, CDR1 is DFQATT and CDR2 is SNEGSKA (reference sequence). This CDR3 reads CSATTGQVNQPQHF. The CDR3 bases are TGCAGTGCTACCACGGGACAGGTCAATCAGCCCCAGCATTTT.

This clonotype was counted a few times. The V call is TRBV5-1, the J call TRBJ1-6, with unresolved D. The CDR3 has 12 residues. Between the trimmed V and J ends, which lost 6 bases and 6 bases, there was a span of 7 bases. Per germline, CDR1 SGHRS and CDR2 YFSETQ. The CDR3 protein is CASTEINSPLHF. The CDR3 DNA sequence: TGCGCCAGCACTGAGATTAATTCACCCCTCCACTTT. The full variable domain, completed using reference TRBV5-1 and TRBJ1-6, is KAGVTQTPRYLIKTRGQQVTLSCSPISGHRSVSWYQQTPGQGLQFLFEYFSETQRNKGNFPGRFSGRQFSNSRSEMNVSTLELGDSALYLCASTEINSPLHFGNGTRLTVT.

This clonotype was seen at least ten times. The CDR3 DNA is TGTGCCAGCAGTTCAACAGGGATAAACACTGAAGCTTTCTTT. Encoded protein: CASSSTGINTEAFF. The J gene is TRBJ1-1, the V gene TRBV3-1; D might be TRBD1 (6 bases). The CDR3 covers 14 residues. Trimming shortened V by 6 bases and J by 2 bases, and 13 bases separated the two germline ends. The germline V gene has CDR1 LGHDT and CDR2 YNNKEL (reference sequence).

This clonotype was counted a few times. The chain recombines TRBV12-3 or TRBV12-4 with TRBJ2-2, with 13 bases identical to TRBD2. The CDR3 spans 20 residues. V dropped 4 bases and J dropped 2; count of bases not matched to a gene: 13. As DNA, the CDR3 is TGTGCCAGCAGTTCCCCCCGCGGACTAGCGGGAGTAGGTAACACCGGGGAGCTGTTTTTT. This codes for CASSSPRGLAGVGNTGELFF.

The chain has TRBV3-1 and TRBJ2-5; D may be TRBD1 (5 bases). This CDR3 is built from 16 residues. V shed 5 bases and J shed 1 base, with 17 bases lying between them. The germline V gene encodes CDR1 LGHDT and CDR2 YNNKEL (reference sequence). CDR3: CASSLPDEDTQETQYF. For the CDR3, the DNA is TGTGCCAGCAGCTTACCAGATGAGGACACCCAAGAGACCCAGTACTTC.

This clonotype was seen only a few times. The rearrangement uses TRBV10-3 and TRBJ2-7; possible D gene TRBD2, 6 bases. Germline lookup yields CDR1 ENHRY and CDR2 SYGVKD. The CDR3 loop spans 11 amino acids. The V gene lost 10 bases and the J gene lost 3 bases, with 10 bases spanning the gap. As DNA, the CDR3 is TGTGCCACTCAGGACTACTACGAGCAGTACTTC. The encoded protein is CATQDYYEQYF.

This clonotype came up a few times. J is TRBJ2-3 and V is TRBV5-1, with D perhaps given as TRBD1 or TRBD2 (5 bases each). Trimming took off 5 bases at V and 0 bases at J, with 13 bases between the two ends. The CDR3 has 15 residues. CDR1 is SGHRS and CDR2 is YFSETQ in the germline V gene. CDR3 in amino acids: CASSGTHTSTDTQYF. As DNA, the CDR3 is TGCGCCAGCAGTGGGACCCACACTAGCACAGATACGCAGTATTTT.

The genes are TRBV20-1 and TRBJ2-2, with D perhaps matching TRBD1 (6 bases). Trimming left V 2 bases short and J 5 bases short, with 21 bases between. Germline-derived CDR1 and CDR2 are DFQATT and SNEGSKA (reference sequence). The CDR3 is 17 residues long. CDR3: CSARNVQGSMRTGELFF. The CDR3 nucleotides are TGCAGTGCTAGAAACGTACAGGGATCGATGAGAACCGGGGAGCTGTTTTTT.

The chain couples TRBV5-1 to TRBJ2-7, with a tentative D call TRBD2 (5 bases). CDR3 size: 15 residues. Germline V gene sequence: CDR1 SGHRS, CDR2 YFSETQ. V dropped 0 bases and J dropped 3 bases, with 13 bases sitting between them. The CDR3 loop is CASSLAVPGYYEQYF. The CDR3 nucleotides are TGCGCCAGCAGCTTGGCCGTCCCGGGGTACTACGAGCAGTACTTC.

This clonotype was recorded a few times. This chain joins TRBV28 and TRBJ1-1, with 7 bases aligning to TRBD1. J lost 3 bases, V lost 6 bases, and 10 bases had no gene match. This CDR3 has 15 amino acids. CDR1 MDHEN and CDR2 SYDVKM come from the germline V gene. DNA for the CDR3: TGTGCCAGCAGCCCGACAGGGCCAGAAGACACTGAAGCTTTCTTT. It specifies CASSPTGPEDTEAFF.

This clonotype has a handful of counts. The chain uses TRBV3-1 and TRBJ2-1; 10 bases line up with TRBD2. CDR1 and CDR2 (germline): LGHDT, YNNKEL (reference sequence). The CDR3 loop spans 15 amino acids. Trimming removed 1 base from V and 7 bases from J; junction bases left unmatched: 4. The CDR3 DNA follows: TGTGCCAGCAGCCAAGGTAGCGGGGGGTGGAATGAGCAGTTCTTC. Translated, it gives CASSQGSGGWNEQFF.

This clonotype was picked up a small number of times. The DNA for the CDR3 is TGTGCCAGCAGCCAAGCCGTACTAGCGAATGAGCAGTTCTTC. Protein product: CASSQAVLANEQFF. The chain links TRBV3-1 to TRBJ2-1, with 7 bases fitting TRBD2. CDR1 and CDR2 from the germline V gene are LGHDT and YNNKEL (reference sequence). This CDR3 has 14 amino acids. Losses at the gene ends were 1 base for V and 7 bases for J; bases not matched to a gene: 4.

The chain joins TRBV20-1 to TRBJ1-6; no firm D call. The CDR3 runs to 14 residues. Trimming shortened V by 1 base and J by 9 bases, and 13 bases separated the two germline ends. Germline V gene lookup returns CDR1 DFQATT and CDR2 SNEGSKA (reference sequence). In DNA, the CDR3 is TGCAGTGCTAGAGTCGGCCCTCTATTTTCACCCCTCCACTTT. Amino acid sequence: CSARVGPLFSPLHF.

This clonotype was counted many times. This chain links TRBV27 with TRBJ2-2; no reliable D call. Germline V gives CDR1 MNHEY, CDR2 SMNVEV (reference sequence). The V gene lost 3 bases and the J gene lost 1 base, with 6 bases spanning the gap. This CDR3 comprises 14 residues. CDR3 coding DNA: TGTGCCAGCAGTTTTCGACTGAACACCGGGGAGCTGTTTTTT. It encodes CASSFRLNTGELFF.

In this sample, this clonotype turned up a few times. The chain links TRBV11-2 to TRBJ2-5, with a weak D call TRBD1 (5 bases). The CDR3 loop spans 15 amino acids. V gave up 3 bases and J gave up 2 bases, with 13 bases separating them. From germline, CDR1 is SGHAT and CDR2 FQNNGV. The CDR3 nucleotides read TGTGCCAGCAGCTTTGACAGTACTCTTCAAGAGACCCAGTACTTC. Translating gives CASSFDSTLQETQYF.

This clonotype turned up a few times. The chain is built from TRBV18 and TRBJ2-2; D remains ambiguous. This CDR3 has 16 residues. In germline, CDR1 is KGHSH, CDR2 LQKENI. The V end lost 1 base, the J end lost 0 bases, and 9 bases lay between the germline ends. The CDR3 protein is CASSPRRQTNTGELFF. Here the CDR3 DNA reads TGTGCCAGCTCACCACGGCGGCAGACGAACACCGGGGAGCTGTTTTTT. The full variable domain, with the rest looked up from reference TRBV18 and TRBJ2-2, is NAGVMQNPRHLVRRRGQEARLRCSPMKGHSHVYWYRQLPEEGLKFMVYLQKENIIDESGMPKERFSAEFPKEGPSILRIQQVVRGDSAAYFCASSPRRQTNTGELFFGEGSRLTVL.

This chain connects TRBV10-3 to TRBJ1-4; D ambiguous. CDR1 and CDR2 (germline): ENHRY, SYGVKD. The CDR3 covers 12 residues. V was shortened by 10 bases and J by 8 bases, with 14 bases between the two germline ends. The CDR3 bases are TGTGCCACCTCCTCGACGGAGGAAAAACTGTTTTTT. Residues: CATSSTEEKLFF.

The sample holds many counts of this clonotype. The rearrangement uses TRBV5-1 and TRBJ2-5; D possibly uses TRBD1 or TRBD2 (5 bases each). There are 13 residues in the CDR3. The ends were cut back, 4 bases at V and 2 bases at J, with 9 bases in the middle. Germline V CDR1 and CDR2: SGHRS, YFSETQ. CDR3 loop: CASSTGAQETQYF. The DNA of the CDR3 is TGCGCCAGCAGCACCGGGGCTCAAGAGACCCAGTACTTC.

This clonotype was detected only a few times. This chain joins TRBV16 and TRBJ1-1, with unresolved D. The ends were cut back, 4 bases at V and 11 bases at J, with 14 bases in the middle. This CDR3 region has 12 residues. CDR1 is KGHSY and CDR2 is FQNENV in the germline V gene. In nucleotides, the CDR3 is TGTGCCAGCAGCCCCCTGCTGAGGGATGCTTTCTTT. As protein: CASSPLLRDAFF.

This clonotype was counted only a few times. This chain joins TRBV3-1 and TRBJ2-7; 9 nucleotides align to TRBD1. The CDR3 covers 16 residues. V was pared by 2 bases and J by 4 bases, with 9 bases of the junction left unmatched. Germline CDR1 reads LGHDT; CDR2 reads YNNKEL (reference sequence). The CDR3 sequence: CASSQHSDRGSYEQYF. In DNA, the CDR3 is TGTGCCAGCAGCCAACATTCGGACAGGGGAAGTTACGAGCAGTACTTC.

This chain joins TRBV10-3 and TRBJ2-1; D call uncertain. CDR1 and CDR2 from the germline V gene are ENHRY and SYGVKD. The CDR3 spans 13 residues. Trimming removed 5 bases at V and 7 bases at J, with 12 bases between. Written as DNA, the CDR3 is TGTGCCATCAGTCTGACTGGAGAGAATGAGCAGTTCTTC. Translated: CAISLTGENEQFF.